Here is one T cell receptor beta chain with its context. What it binds is unknown. The data originate from a study of OX40 agonist ivuxolimab in advanced cancers. Study information: Prior checkpoint blockade (anti-PD-1, anti-PD-L1 or anti-CTLA-4) was permitted; less than 45% had it. Study-level findings and limits: At doses 0.1 to 3.0 mg/kg, CD4+ and CD8+ clones expanded.

Measured with immunoSEQ multiplex PCR; TCRdb has only the in-frame clones, and not every one. The repertoire holds about 100,000 clones, with around nine tenths as singletons. Germline V gene sequence: CDR1 MNHNS, CDR2 SASEGT. V lost 8 bases and J lost 2; bases outside the gene matches: 9. This CDR3 is 14 amino acids long. The source is an adult with an advanced solid tumor such as melanoma, head and neck, liver or kidney cancer. The sequencing used CD4+ or CD8+ T cells sorted from blood, collected in a trial of the OX40 agonist ivuxolimab. This sequence joins TRBV6-1 and TRBJ2-7; 7 nucleotides agree with TRBD2. The DNA for the CDR3 is TGTGCCAGCCACGGACTAGTCTATCCCTACGAGCAGTACTTC. Translated, it gives CASHGLVYPYEQYF.